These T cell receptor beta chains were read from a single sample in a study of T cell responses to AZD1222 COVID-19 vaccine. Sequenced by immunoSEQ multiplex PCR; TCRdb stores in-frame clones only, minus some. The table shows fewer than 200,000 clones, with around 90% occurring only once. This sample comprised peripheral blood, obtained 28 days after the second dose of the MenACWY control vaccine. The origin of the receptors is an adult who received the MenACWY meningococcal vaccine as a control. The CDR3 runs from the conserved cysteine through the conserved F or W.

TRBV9,CASSSGQQHQETQYF
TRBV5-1,CASSLEAGFYYGYTF
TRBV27,CASSPLTGETQYF
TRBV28,CASSSRGGLHEQYF
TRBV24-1,CATSDVSLDTGELFF
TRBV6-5,CASSGGDNTNIQYF
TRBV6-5,CASSESRDLYEQYF
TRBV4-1,CASSQGPGTANQPQHF
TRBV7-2,CASSSTGGDTEAFF
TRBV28,CASSASRVVAFF
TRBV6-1,CASSEAGAYSGNTIYF
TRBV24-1,CATGNDYEQYF
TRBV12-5,CASGLCITGGCSPLHF
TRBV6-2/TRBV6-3,CASSSHRSGREAYEQYF
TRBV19,CASSILGTEAFF
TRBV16,CASSQGGNTEAFF
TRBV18,CASSPALGNEKLFF
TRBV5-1,CASSFFGPSAEAFF
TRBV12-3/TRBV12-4,CASRGAQKRQFF
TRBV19,CASSTGQGSGQPQHF
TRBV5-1,CASSSVRGRTEAFF
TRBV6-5,CASSYWGGAFF
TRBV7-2,CASSSWGTRPSTDTQYF
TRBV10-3,CAISVAYEQYF
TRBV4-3,CASSQEERSNYGYTF